What follows are 21 T cell receptor beta chains derived from one specimen sequenced in a study of blood T cell repertoires in COVID-19. The assay was immunoSEQ multiplex PCR, and TCRdb's table has in-frame clones only and misses some. The table shows 200,000 to 250,000 clones, with around nine tenths occurring only once. The sample consisted of peripheral blood. Every receptor here comes from a young man with active or convalescent COVID-19.

This clone was seen once. The rearrangement links TRBV30 to TRBJ2-7; 8 bases are a match to TRBD1. V shed 5 bases and J 2 bases; nucleotides not matched to a gene: 14. The CDR3 is made up of 16 amino acids. The germline V gene has CDR1 GTSNPN and CDR2 SVGIG (reference sequence). The CDR3 DNA reads TGTGCCTGGCAAAGCCCGGGGACAGGTCAAACCTACGAGCAGTACTTC. Translated: CAWQSPGTGQTYEQYF.

This rearrangement joins TRBV11-2 to TRBJ1-3, with 7 bases identical to TRBD1. V dropped 3 bases and J dropped 1; count of bases not matched to a gene: 3. The germline CDR1 and CDR2 sequences are SGHAT and FQNNGV. This CDR3 has 15 residues. The CDR3: CASSLQGVSGNTIYF. The CDR3 DNA follows: TGTGCCAGCAGCTTGCAGGGGGTATCTGGAAACACCATATATTTT.

The rearrangement links TRBV27 to TRBJ1-6; D is possibly TRBD1 (6 bases). This CDR3 contains 16 residues. Germline loops: CDR1 MNHEY, CDR2 SMNVEV (reference sequence). V dropped 5 bases and J dropped 7 bases, with 18 bases sitting between them. Written as DNA, the CDR3 is TGTGCCAGCAGTCCGTACAGGGAGTACTCGAATTCACCCCTCCACTTT. Its translation: CASSPYREYSNSPLHF.

CDR3 DNA: TGCGCCAGCAGCCCTTTGGAGGGCGGGAGGAATGAGCAGTTCTTC. It encodes CASSPLEGGRNEQFF. The V call is TRBV5-1, the J call TRBJ2-1, with 8 bases aligning to TRBD2. CDR1 and CDR2 (germline): SGHRS, YFSETQ. The CDR3 is 15 residues long. The trim removed 4 bases at V and 7 bases at J, leaving 10 bases unmatched. The full variable domain, its missing parts supplied by reference TRBV5-1 and TRBJ2-1, is KAGVTQTPRYLIKTRGQQVTLSCSPISGHRSVSWYQQTPGQGLQFLFEYFSETQRNKGNFPGRFSGRQFSNSRSEMNVSTLELGDSALYLCASSPLEGGRNEQFFGPGTRLTVL.

This clone has only one observation. The rearrangement uses TRBV27 and TRBJ2-3, with 10 bases matching TRBD2. The CDR3 runs to 15 residues. The trim removed 6 bases at V and 4 bases at J, leaving 7 bases unmatched. In germline, CDR1 is MNHEY, CDR2 SMNVEV (reference sequence). The CDR3 loop is CASRASGSKADTQYF. CDR3 nucleotide sequence: TGTGCCAGCAGGGCTAGCGGGAGTAAGGCAGATACGCAGTATTTT.

The J gene is TRBJ2-2, the V gene TRBV7-9; 8 bases map to TRBD1. V lost 5 bases, J lost 6 bases, and 11 bases stayed unmatched. The CDR3 runs to 16 residues. Germline assignment: CDR1 SEHNR and CDR2 FQNEAQ (reference sequence). The DNA for the CDR3 is TGTGCCAGCAGCATTCCGACAGGGGCCTATTCCGGGGAGCTGTTTTTT. Its protein is CASSIPTGAYSGELFF.

The chain couples TRBV10-3 to TRBJ2-1, with D tentatively TRBD2 (6 bases). CDR3 size: 14 residues. Germline V gives CDR1 ENHRY, CDR2 SYGVKD. The germline V and J ends were trimmed by 4 bases and 5 bases, with 12 bases remaining between them. The CDR3 sequence is CAISAGPGDNEQFF. In nucleotides, the CDR3 is TGTGCCATCAGTGCGGGTCCGGGGGACAATGAGCAGTTCTTC.

The chain joins TRBV27 to TRBJ1-1, with D possibly matching TRBD1 (6 bases). Germline V gives CDR1 MNHEY, CDR2 SMNVEV (reference sequence). The CDR3 loop spans 18 amino acids. The V end lost 3 bases, the J end lost 4 bases, and 24 bases lay between the germline ends. The CDR3 region is CASSLRARSGGRATEAFF. The DNA of the CDR3 is TGTGCCAGCAGTTTGAGGGCGAGGTCCGGGGGGCGGGCCACTGAAGCTTTCTTT.

The chain employs TRBV28 and TRBJ1-5, with 8 positions matching TRBD1. The CDR3 has 17 amino acids. J lost 1 base, V lost 3 bases, and 8 bases had no gene match. Germline lookup yields CDR1 MDHEN and CDR2 SYDVKM. The DNA for the CDR3 is TGTGCCAGCAGTTTCGGGTCAGGGGGCCTCAGCAATCAGCCCCAGCATTTT. Translated: CASSFGSGGLSNQPQHF.

J is TRBJ2-1 and V is TRBV5-1, with 15 bases matching TRBD2. From germline, CDR1 is SGHRS and CDR2 YFSETQ. This CDR3 is built from 17 residues. J gave up 10 bases and V 5 bases, and 13 bases lay outside the gene matches. The CDR3 bases are TGCGCCAGCAGTTCCGGACTAGCGGGAGGGAGAATGCTAGAGCAGTTCTTC. It specifies CASSSGLAGGRMLEQFF.

The chain uses TRBV20-1 and TRBJ2-2; 10 bases fit TRBD1. The trim removed 3 bases at V and 5 bases at J, leaving 6 bases unmatched. The CDR3 loop spans 15 amino acids. CDR1 is DFQATT, CDR2 SNEGSKA, per germline (reference sequence). DNA for the CDR3: TGCAGTGCTAGTCCGGGACAGGGGTTAACCGGGGAGCTGTTTTTT. Its translation is CSASPGQGLTGELFF.

J is TRBJ2-7 and V is TRBV28, with no clear D. Per the germline V gene, CDR1 is MDHEN and CDR2 is SYDVKM. The CDR3 contains 13 residues. V shed 1 base and J shed 2 bases, with 6 bases lying between them. The CDR3 DNA follows: TGTGCCAGCAGTTTATTGGCCCCCTACGAGCAGTACTTC. Its protein is CASSLLAPYEQYF.

The rearrangement links TRBV30 to TRBJ2-7; 7 bases map to TRBD2. The CDR3 has 19 residues. J was trimmed by 0 bases and V by 3 bases; bases with no gene match: 20. Germline CDR1 GTSNPN, CDR2 SVGIG (reference sequence). The CDR3 region is CAWSNLAVIQTTYSYEQYF. The CDR3 coding sequence is TGTGCCTGGAGCAACCTAGCGGTAATCCAAACAACCTACTCCTACGAGCAGTACTTC.

The chain links TRBV7-2 to TRBJ2-5; possible D gene TRBD2, 6 bases. This CDR3 has 15 residues. CDR1 is SGHTA and CDR2 is FQGNSA in the germline V gene. V lost 1 base and J 4 bases, leaving 13 bases between the germline ends. The CDR3 is CASSLGIAGPETQYF. The CDR3 DNA reads as TGTGCCAGCAGCTTAGGCATTGCGGGACCAGAGACCCAGTACTTC.

This sequence joins TRBV5-5 and TRBJ2-7; weak D call: TRBD2 (5 bases). Germline assignment: CDR1 SGHKS and CDR2 YYEKEE (reference sequence). This CDR3 is built from 12 residues. V was trimmed by 6 bases and J by 1 base, leaving 8 bases between them. The CDR3 spells CASNRGSYEQYF. The CDR3 DNA is TGTGCCAGCAATCGAGGGTCCTACGAGCAGTACTTC.

This sequence joins TRBV7-3 and TRBJ2-3; D is unresolved. There are 14 residues in the CDR3. V lost 2 bases to trimming and J lost 0 bases, with 6 bases between them. Germline CDR1 reads SGHTA; CDR2 reads FQGTGA. The CDR3, as DNA: TGTGCCAGCAGCTTAGACTTTAGCACAGATACGCAGTATTTT. Translation gives CASSLDFSTDTQYF.

The chain joins TRBV6-6 to TRBJ2-1; the match to TRBD2 covers 15 bases. The CDR3 spans 14 residues. V shed 8 bases and J 9 bases; nucleotides not matched to a gene: 5. Germline V CDR1 and CDR2: MNHNY, SVGAGI (reference sequence). CDR3 residues: CASGLAGGVREQFF. Here the CDR3 DNA reads TGTGCCAGCGGACTAGCGGGAGGGGTGCGTGAGCAGTTCTTC.

This chain links TRBV29-1 with TRBJ2-7, with D possibly TRBD2 on 5 matching bases. Trimming took 4 bases from V and 6 from J, leaving 19 bases between them. CDR1 is SQVTM and CDR2 is ANQGSEA in the germline V gene. The CDR3 extends over 14 amino acids. This chain's CDR3 is CSVGKTAGGSEQYF. The CDR3 DNA follows: TGCAGCGTTGGTAAGACCGCCGGAGGTAGCGAGCAGTACTTC.

The rearrangement uses TRBV4-2 and TRBJ2-1, with 9 positions matching TRBD1. The CDR3 is made up of 18 amino acids. The V gene's germline CDR1 is LGHNA and CDR2 YNFKEQ. Trimming removed 0 bases from V and 8 bases from J; junction bases left unmatched: 14. The CDR3 spells CASSQDPTGQGMRDEQFF. The CDR3, as DNA: TGTGCCAGCAGCCAAGATCCTACGGGACAGGGTATGCGGGATGAGCAGTTCTTC.

V is TRBV9 and J is TRBJ1-2; tentative D call: TRBD1 (6 bases). The CDR3 consists of 14 residues. The V gene lost 3 bases and the J gene lost 4 bases, with 13 bases spanning the gap. The V gene's germline CDR1 is SGDLS and CDR2 YYNGEE. The CDR3 sequence: CASSADRAFYGYTF. In DNA, the CDR3 is TGTGCCAGCAGCGCGGACAGAGCTTTCTATGGCTACACCTTC.

The chain has TRBV7-6 and TRBJ2-5; perhaps TRBD2 as D (5 bases). Per germline, CDR1 SGHVS and CDR2 FNYEAQ. The CDR3 length is 15 residues. Deletions cut 5 bases from V and 2 bases from J, with 15 bases between. CDR3 region: CASSHGRTQQETQYF. In DNA, the CDR3 is TGTGCCAGCAGCCACGGTCGGACTCAACAAGAGACCCAGTACTTC. The full variable domain, rest sourced from reference TRBV7-6 and TRBJ2-5, is GAGVSQSPRYKVTKRGQDVALRCDPISGHVSLYWYRQALGQGPEFLTYFNYEAQQDKSGLPNDRFSAERPEGSISTLTIQRTEQRDSAMYRCASSHGRTQQETQYFGPGTRLLVL.